This T cell receptor beta chain was captured in a study of T cell clones after liver transplantation (dated by TCRdb to between 2019 and 2020). In terms of the full investigation: The samples were obtained from ITN030ST, a randomized trial that attempted immunosuppression withdrawal within 2 years after liver transplantation. Tolerance was defined as complete withdrawal of immunosuppression for at least one year without a rise in liver enzymes beyond twice the upper limit of normal. The study cohort included 8 liver transplant recipients, of whom 3 were classified as tolerant and 5 as non-tolerant. Donor-reactive T cell clones were identified using TCRbeta sequencing after a pre-transplant mixed lymphocyte reaction and were then followed in post-transplant blood. Three of the eight recipients were HCV-positive; the others were transplanted for non-autoimmune, non-viral indications. Blood samples were taken pre-transplant, pre-randomization before withdrawal, and post-randomization after full withdrawal or failed withdrawal. No induction therapy was given to the subjects, and standard immunosuppression was administered until randomization at 12-24 months post-transplant. Third party-reactive TCRbeta sequences from pre-transplant MLRs were also identified as an antigen-independent comparator for donor-reactive sequences.

What the authors observed across the whole study: In two subjects, low numbers of available donor cells limited the measurable donor-reactive repertoire. In 5 of 8 subjects, regardless of tolerance or HCV status, circulating donor-reactive CD4 TCRbeta sequences dropped significantly post-transplant. Once repertoire turnover was taken into account, donor-reactive detection showed a significant reduction for CD4 in 7 of 8 subjects and for CD8 in 8 of 8. The conclusions were preliminary, being limited by small, heterogeneous patient numbers and by non-standardized post-transplant time points. Because allograft tissue specimens were not available, migration of donor-reactive T cells into the graft, rather than deletion, may have occurred. Donor-reactive sequences decreased more than third party-reactive sequences, which suggests partial antigen-specific deletion that was not related to withdrawal success.

The sample's time point label is to be understood as: pre-transplant. Thawed unstimulated PBMCs were stained for CD3, CD4 and CD8 and FACS-sorted into CD3+CD4+ and CD3+CD8+ populations. Randomization to immunosuppression withdrawal applied to every one of the 8 studied subjects. The Qiagen DNeasy Blood and Tissue Kit was used to isolate genomic DNA. With respect to this clone: Its antigen remains undetermined. It has no much larger one-base neighbor in the sample; base qualities were not kept.

High-throughput TCRbeta CDR3 sequencing of frozen genomic DNA was performed by immunoSEQ, with PCR amplification, mapping, bias correction and internal controls included. The original methods were these. Only productive rearrangements were retained, with each unique TCRbeta sequence defined by its CDR3 nucleotide sequence together with its V and J gene. For classification of a sequence as donor-reactive, at least 5-fold expansion in CFSE-low cells relative to unstimulated pre-transplant cells and a frequency of at least 0.01% were required. Minimum frequency thresholds were set for each subject based on the unstimulated sample with the lowest template count, ensuring at least 90% detection power. Jensen-Shannon divergence between the top 1000 TCRbeta sequences post-transplant and pre-transplant was used to measure repertoire turnover. Two-sided Fisher's exact tests were used to test for changes in the detection of donor-reactive sequences. TCRdb retrieved this table from immuneACCESS and kept in-frame rearrangements only. Not all clones are present; in checked studies, unresolved V genes account for under half, and no reason is known for the remainder. That table furnishes V, J and clone size, whereas the DNA furnished D and trimming. This sample lists 85,000 to 130,000 clones; 82% were detected once. Together, the top ten hold 0.99% of the sample.

The CDR3 runs 15 residues from the cysteine to the phenylalanine. Kept here is only the CDR3 DNA, which spans 45 bases and is read in frame from base 1. Per the germline V gene, MDHEN is the CDR1 and SYDVKM is the CDR2. Trimming leaves V shorter by 4 bases and J shorter by 2 bases, with the junction holding 4 bases beyond the gene matches. The sequence is built from TRBV28 and TRBJ2-5, and TRBD1 matches 10 of the central bases. This receptor was obtained from a human donor who received a liver transplant. This sample comprised CD4+ T cells from blood, obtained before liver transplant. The CDR3 region has the sequence CASSYSGQGQETQYF. The DNA reads TGTGCCAGCAGTTACTCGGGACAGGGGCAAGAGACCCAGTACTTC.